A selection of T cell receptor beta chains follows, all from one sample in a study of cytomegalovirus exposure and HLA in healthy donors. Profiling relied on immunoSEQ multiplex PCR, and the TCRdb table lists in-frame clones only, not all of them. Found here are 160,000 or so clones, approximately 80% of them singletons; the top ten hold roughly 10%. Sample: PBMCs. The source is a young man in good health and CMV-seropositive. Both conserved end residues are part of each CDR3. The D gene is left open where the match is weak. Some rows mark clone size as missing; the rest say once, few, many or name a class of expanded clone.

CDR3 length	clone size	D gene	V gene	J gene	CDR3 protein	CDR3 DNA
15	NA	TRBD1	TRBV29-1	TRBJ1-1	CSVRGRTGGYTEAFF	TGCAGCGTCCGAGGGAGGACAGGAGGATACACTGAAGCTTTCTTT
15	once	NA	TRBV23-1	TRBJ2-7	CASSQQGFNSYEQYF	TGCGCCAGCAGTCAACAGGGGTTCAACTCCTACGAGCAGTACTTC
15	NA	TRBD2	TRBV7-2	TRBJ2-1	CASSLTLAGHYEQFF	TGTGCCAGCAGCTTAACTCTAGCGGGGCACTATGAGCAGTTCTTC
15	NA	TRBD1	TRBV9	TRBJ2-2	CASSTGQGAVGELFF	TGTGCCAGCAGCACCGGACAGGGGGCTGTCGGGGAGCTGTTTTTT
17	NA	NA	TRBV10-3	TRBJ2-3	CAISEGQGKASTDTQYF	TGTGCCATCAGTGAAGGGCAGGGGAAGGCTAGCACAGATACGCAGTATTTT
14	once	NA	TRBV19	TRBJ1-4	CARLQAERNEKLFF	TGTGCCAGGCTACAGGCAGAGAGAAATGAAAAACTGTTTTTT
13	NA	NA	TRBV6-4	TRBJ1-1	CASSDPPGAEAFF	TGTGCCAGCAGTGACCCCCCAGGGGCTGAAGCTTTCTTT
14	NA	TRBD1	TRBV27	TRBJ1-1	CASSPRTGLTEAFF	TGTGCCAGCAGTCCGAGGACAGGCTTAACTGAAGCTTTCTTT
14	NA	NA	TRBV6-5	TRBJ1-2	CASSHKGHTYGYTF	TGTGCCAGCAGTCACAAAGGACACACCTATGGCTACACCTTC
14	NA	TRBD1	TRBV4-1	TRBJ2-1	CASRDDRAPNEQFF	TGCGCCAGCAGGGACGACAGGGCTCCGAATGAGCAGTTCTTC
15	NA	NA	TRBV27	TRBJ1-1	CASSLYDSRNTEAFF	TGTGCCAGCAGTTTGTATGACAGTAGGAACACTGAAGCTTTCTTT
13	NA	NA	TRBV5-5	TRBJ1-1	CASVNRMNTEAFF	TGTGCCAGCGTCAACAGAATGAACACTGAAGCTTTCTTT
14	few	TRBD1	TRBV6-5	TRBJ1-4	CASSSGTGGEKLFF	TGTGCCAGCAGTTCCGGGACAGGGGGCGAAAAACTGTTTTTT
12	NA	NA	TRBV9	TRBJ1-1	CASGGGNTEAFF	TGTGCCAGCGGGGGGGGGAACACTGAAGCTTTCTTT
14	NA	TRBD2	TRBV6-5	TRBJ2-1	CASRTGLASNEQFF	TGTGCCAGCAGAACGGGACTAGCAAGCAATGAGCAGTTCTTC
17	NA	NA	TRBV7-6	TRBJ1-3	CASSPANRENSGNTIYF	TGTGCCAGCAGCCCAGCCAACAGGGAGAATTCTGGAAACACCATATATTTT
15	NA	TRBD2	TRBV5-1	TRBJ2-5	CASKTGTMEWETQYF	TGCGCCAGCAAAACCGGGACTATGGAATGGGAGACCCAGTACTTC
14	NA	TRBD1	TRBV11-3	TRBJ1-1	CASSPDTTGSKAFF	TGTGCCAGCAGCCCCGATACGACAGGGTCAAAGGCTTTCTTT
14	NA	NA	TRBV5-1	TRBJ1-1	CASSLGEMNTEAFF	TGCGCCAGCAGCTTGGGAGAGATGAACACTGAAGCTTTCTTT
15	once	TRBD1	TRBV19	TRBJ2-2	CASSFGQGFTGELFF	TGTGCCAGTAGTTTCGGACAGGGATTCACCGGGGAGCTGTTTTTT
14	NA	NA	TRBV5-1	TRBJ1-2	CASSLGQLENGYTF	TGCGCCAGCAGCTTGGGACAGCTAGAGAATGGCTACACCTTC
14	NA	TRBD1	TRBV6-1	TRBJ2-3	CASSDRGQADTQYF	TGTGCCAGCAGTGACAGGGGGCAAGCAGATACGCAGTATTTT
16	NA	TRBD2	TRBV9	TRBJ2-3	CASSVAAGGSTDTQYF	TGTGCCAGCAGCGTAGCTGCCGGGGGGAGCACAGATACGCAGTATTTT
16	NA	TRBD2	TRBV10-3	TRBJ2-1	CAISELGTSGGNEQFF	TGTGCCATCAGTGAGTTGGGGACTAGCGGGGGGAATGAGCAGTTCTTC
15	NA	TRBD2	TRBV27	TRBJ2-7	CASSFVPREVHEQYF	TGTGCCAGCAGTTTTGTCCCGCGGGAGGTCCACGAGCAGTACTTC
14	once	TRBD1	TRBV27	TRBJ2-7	CASRATGGVYEQYF	TGTGCCAGCAGAGCCACAGGGGGCGTCTACGAGCAGTACTTC
15	NA	TRBD1	TRBV6-5	TRBJ2-7	CASSISGTDYYEQYF	TGTGCCAGCAGCATCTCCGGGACAGACTACTACGAGCAGTACTTC
14	NA	TRBD1	TRBV6-4	TRBJ2-3	CASSEGTGEDTQYF	TGTGCCAGCAGTGAAGGGACAGGGGAAGATACGCAGTATTTT
14	NA	NA	TRBV6-5	TRBJ1-5	CASSPRTGNQPQHF	TGTGCCAGCAGTCCTCGGACAGGCAATCAGCCCCAGCATTTT
13	NA	NA	TRBV29-1	TRBJ1-3	CSGQTGSGNTIYF	TGCAGCGGGCAAACGGGATCTGGAAACACCATATATTTT
15	NA	NA	TRBV27	TRBJ2-6	CASSLYSSGANVLTF	TGTGCCAGCAGTTTATACTCCTCTGGGGCCAACGTCCTGACTTTC
13	NA	NA	TRBV5-6	TRBJ1-1	CASSLGGLPEAFF	TGTGCCAGCAGCTTGGGGGGACTCCCCGAAGCTTTCTTT
15	NA	NA	TRBV7-9	TRBJ1-5	CASSLGGLVDQPQHF	TGTGCCAGCAGCTTAGGGGGGCTCGTGGATCAGCCCCAGCATTTT
16	NA	TRBD1	TRBV6-4	TRBJ2-6	CASSPTGYSGANGLTF	TGTGCCAGCAGCCCGACAGGGTACTCTGGGGCCAACGGCCTGACTTTC
17	NA	NA	TRBV9	TRBJ1-2	CASSTQQGEVLGYGYTF	TGTGCCAGCAGCACCCAACAGGGCGAGGTTTTGGGCTATGGCTACACCTTC
13	NA	NA	TRBV11-2	TRBJ1-6	CASSFQVLSPLHF	TGTGCCAGCAGCTTTCAGGTTTTGTCACCCCTCCACTTT
16	once	TRBD1	TRBV15	TRBJ2-7	CATSRPGTGSLYEQYF	TGTGCCACCAGCAGACCCGGGACAGGGTCGCTCTACGAGCAGTACTTC
15	NA	NA	TRBV2	TRBJ1-5	CASGAPGTFNQPQHF	TGTGCCAGCGGAGCTCCCGGGACTTTCAATCAGCCCCAGCATTTT
13	NA	NA	TRBV6-6	TRBJ1-5	CAGSGVGNQPQHF	TGTGCCGGTTCAGGGGTAGGCAATCAGCCCCAGCATTTT
14	NA	TRBD1	TRBV7-8	TRBJ1-2	CASSLGDRISGYTF	TGTGCCAGCAGCTTAGGGGACAGGATAAGCGGCTACACCTTC
17	NA	TRBD1	TRBV7-8	TRBJ1-5	CASSLALGQGGNQPQHF	TGTGCCAGCAGCTTAGCGTTGGGACAGGGTGGCAATCAGCCCCAGCATTTT
13	NA	NA	TRBV7-9	TRBJ2-2	CASSLGRTGELFF	TGTGCCAGCAGCTTAGGGAGGACCGGGGAGCTGTTTTTT
16	NA	NA	TRBV5-5	TRBJ1-1	CASSHPGQLSNTEAFF	TGTGCCAGCAGCCATCCCGGACAGTTATCGAACACTGAAGCTTTCTTT
14	NA	TRBD1	TRBV19	TRBJ1-2	CASRLGQLNYGYTF	TGTGCCAGTAGATTGGGACAGTTAAACTATGGCTACACCTTC
15	NA	TRBD1	TRBV19	TRBJ2-7	CASSVRRDRAYEQYF	TGTGCCAGTAGTGTTAGACGGGACAGGGCCTACGAGCAGTACTTC
17	once	NA	TRBV15	TRBJ2-1	CATSRDSRVGSYNEQFF	TGTGCCACCAGCAGAGATAGCAGGGTAGGGTCCTACAATGAGCAGTTCTTC
13	NA	NA	TRBV29-1	TRBJ1-2	CSVEGREDYGYTF	TGCAGCGTTGAGGGCAGGGAGGACTATGGCTACACCTTC
15	NA	TRBD1	TRBV7-8	TRBJ2-7	CASSPPTGRVYEQYF	TGTGCCAGCAGCCCCCCGACAGGGAGAGTCTACGAGCAGTACTTC
16	NA	NA	TRBV11-2	TRBJ2-5	CASSRGSALTQETQYF	TGTGCCAGCAGCCGGGGGTCTGCCCTCACCCAAGAGACCCAGTACTTC
14	NA	NA	TRBV30	TRBJ1-2	CAWSVQASNYGYTF	TGTGCCTGGAGTGTACAGGCTTCTAACTATGGCTACACCTTC
14	NA	NA	TRBV7-2	TRBJ2-1	CASSLGAIGNEQFF	TGTGCCAGCAGCTTAGGTGCAATCGGCAATGAGCAGTTCTTC
14	NA	TRBD1	TRBV5-1	TRBJ1-1	CASSQDRGSTEAFF	TGCGCCAGCAGCCAAGACAGGGGATCGACTGAAGCTTTCTTT
15	NA	NA	TRBV18	TRBJ1-1	CASSPQGFEATEAFF	TGTGCCAGCTCACCCCAGGGTTTCGAGGCCACTGAAGCTTTCTTT
17	NA	TRBD2	TRBV9	TRBJ2-7	CASSPRPELAGDEEQYF	TGTGCCAGCAGCCCTCGCCCCGAACTAGCGGGGGATGAAGAGCAGTACTTC
18	NA	NA	TRBV27	TRBJ1-2	CASSLSPSRSESNYGYTF	TGTGCCAGCAGTTTATCGCCCTCGAGAAGCGAATCTAACTATGGCTACACCTTC
13	NA	NA	TRBV9	TRBJ2-7	CASSSQGFHEQYF	TGTGCCAGCAGCAGCCAGGGTTTCCACGAGCAGTACTTC
16	NA	NA	TRBV5-1	TRBJ1-1	CASSLSRDYGGSEAFF	TGCGCCAGCAGCTTGAGTCGGGACTATGGAGGGAGTGAAGCTTTCTTT
14	NA	TRBD1	TRBV4-3	TRBJ2-7	CASSKGQGRYEQYF	TGCGCCAGCAGCAAAGGACAGGGGCGCTACGAGCAGTACTTC
14	few	NA	TRBV7-9	TRBJ2-7	CASSFEGHLREQYF	TGTGCCAGCAGCTTCGAGGGCCATTTGCGGGAGCAGTACTTC